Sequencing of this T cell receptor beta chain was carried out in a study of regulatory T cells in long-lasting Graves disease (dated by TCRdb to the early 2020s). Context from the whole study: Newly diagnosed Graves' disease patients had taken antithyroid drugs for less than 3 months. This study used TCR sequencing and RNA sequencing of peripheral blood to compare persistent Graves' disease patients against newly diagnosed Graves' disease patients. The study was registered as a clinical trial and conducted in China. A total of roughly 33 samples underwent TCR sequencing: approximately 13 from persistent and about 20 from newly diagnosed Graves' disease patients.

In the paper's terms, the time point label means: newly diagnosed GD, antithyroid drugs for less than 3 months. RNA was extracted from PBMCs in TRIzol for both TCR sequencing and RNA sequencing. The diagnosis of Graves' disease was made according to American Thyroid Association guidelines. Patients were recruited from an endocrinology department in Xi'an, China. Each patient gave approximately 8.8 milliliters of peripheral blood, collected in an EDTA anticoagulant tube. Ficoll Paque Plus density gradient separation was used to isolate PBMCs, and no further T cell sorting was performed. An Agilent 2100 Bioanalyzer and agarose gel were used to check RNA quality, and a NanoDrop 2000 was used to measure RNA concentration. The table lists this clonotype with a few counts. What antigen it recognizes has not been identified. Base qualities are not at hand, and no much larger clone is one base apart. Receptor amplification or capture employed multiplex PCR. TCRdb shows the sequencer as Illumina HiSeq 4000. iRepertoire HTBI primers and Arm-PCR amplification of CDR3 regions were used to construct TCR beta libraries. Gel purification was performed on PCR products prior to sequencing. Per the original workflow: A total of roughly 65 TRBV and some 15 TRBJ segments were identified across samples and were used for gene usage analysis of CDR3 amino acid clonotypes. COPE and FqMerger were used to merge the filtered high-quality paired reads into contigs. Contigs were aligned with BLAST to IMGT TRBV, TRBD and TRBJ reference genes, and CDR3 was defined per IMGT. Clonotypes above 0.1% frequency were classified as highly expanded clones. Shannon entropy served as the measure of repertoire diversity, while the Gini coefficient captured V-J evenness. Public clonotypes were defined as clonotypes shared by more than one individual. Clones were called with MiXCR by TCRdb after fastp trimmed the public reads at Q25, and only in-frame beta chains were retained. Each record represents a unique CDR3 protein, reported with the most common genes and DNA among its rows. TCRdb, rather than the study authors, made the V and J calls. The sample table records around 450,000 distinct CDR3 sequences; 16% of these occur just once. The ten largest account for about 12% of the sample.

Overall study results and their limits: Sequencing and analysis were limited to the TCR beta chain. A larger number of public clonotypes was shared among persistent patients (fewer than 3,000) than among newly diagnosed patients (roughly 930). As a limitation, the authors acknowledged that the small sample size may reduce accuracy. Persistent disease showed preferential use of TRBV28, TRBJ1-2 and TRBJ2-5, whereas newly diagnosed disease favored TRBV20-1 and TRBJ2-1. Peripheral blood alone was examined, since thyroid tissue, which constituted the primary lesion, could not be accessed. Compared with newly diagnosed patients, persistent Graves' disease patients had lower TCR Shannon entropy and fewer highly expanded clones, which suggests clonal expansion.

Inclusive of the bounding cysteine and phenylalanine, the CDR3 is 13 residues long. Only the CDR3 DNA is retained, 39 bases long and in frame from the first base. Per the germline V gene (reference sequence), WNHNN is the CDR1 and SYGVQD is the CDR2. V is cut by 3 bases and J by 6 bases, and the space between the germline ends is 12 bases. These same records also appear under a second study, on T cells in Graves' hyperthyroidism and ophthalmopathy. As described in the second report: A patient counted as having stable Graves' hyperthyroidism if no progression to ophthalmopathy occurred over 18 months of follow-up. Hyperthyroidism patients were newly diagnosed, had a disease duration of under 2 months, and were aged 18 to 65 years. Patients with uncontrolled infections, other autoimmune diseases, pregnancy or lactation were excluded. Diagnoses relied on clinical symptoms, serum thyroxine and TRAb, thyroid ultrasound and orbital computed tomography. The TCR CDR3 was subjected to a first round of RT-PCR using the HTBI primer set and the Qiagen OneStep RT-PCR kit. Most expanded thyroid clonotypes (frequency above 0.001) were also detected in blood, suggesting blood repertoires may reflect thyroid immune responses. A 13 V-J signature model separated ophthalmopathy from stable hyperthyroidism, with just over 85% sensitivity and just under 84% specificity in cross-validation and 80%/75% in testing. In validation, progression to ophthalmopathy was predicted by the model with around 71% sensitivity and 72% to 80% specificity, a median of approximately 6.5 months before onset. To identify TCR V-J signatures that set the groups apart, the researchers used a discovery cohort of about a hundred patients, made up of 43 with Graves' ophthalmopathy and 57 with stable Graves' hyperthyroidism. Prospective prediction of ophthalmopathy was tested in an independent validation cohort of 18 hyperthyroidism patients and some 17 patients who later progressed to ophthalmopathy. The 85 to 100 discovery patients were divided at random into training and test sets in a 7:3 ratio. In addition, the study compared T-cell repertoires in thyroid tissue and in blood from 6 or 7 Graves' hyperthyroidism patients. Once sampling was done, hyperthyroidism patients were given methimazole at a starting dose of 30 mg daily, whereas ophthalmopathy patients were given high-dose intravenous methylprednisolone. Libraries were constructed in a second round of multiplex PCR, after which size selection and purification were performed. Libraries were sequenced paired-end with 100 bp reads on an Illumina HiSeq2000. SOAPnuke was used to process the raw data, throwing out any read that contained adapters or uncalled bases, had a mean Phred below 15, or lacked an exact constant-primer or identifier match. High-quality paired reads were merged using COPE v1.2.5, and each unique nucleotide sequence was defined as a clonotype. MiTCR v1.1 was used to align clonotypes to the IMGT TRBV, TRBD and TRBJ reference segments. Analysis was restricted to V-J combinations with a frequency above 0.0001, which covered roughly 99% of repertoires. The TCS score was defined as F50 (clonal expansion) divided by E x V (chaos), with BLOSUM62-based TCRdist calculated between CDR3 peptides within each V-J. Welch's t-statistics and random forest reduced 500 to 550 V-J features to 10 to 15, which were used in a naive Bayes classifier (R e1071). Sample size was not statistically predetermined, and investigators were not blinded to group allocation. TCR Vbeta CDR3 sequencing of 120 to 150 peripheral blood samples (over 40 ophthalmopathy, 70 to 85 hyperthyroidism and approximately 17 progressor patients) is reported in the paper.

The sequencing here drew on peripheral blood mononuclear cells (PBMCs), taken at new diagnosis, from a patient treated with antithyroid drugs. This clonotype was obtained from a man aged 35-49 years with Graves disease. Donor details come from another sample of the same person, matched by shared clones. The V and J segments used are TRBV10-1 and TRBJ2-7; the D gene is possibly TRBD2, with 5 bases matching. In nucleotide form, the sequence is TGCGCCAGCAGTGATCTAGCCCCGGGCGAGCAGTACTTC. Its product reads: CASSDLAPGEQYF.